The rows below give T cell receptor beta chains drawn from one sample of a study of cytomegalovirus exposure and HLA in healthy donors. Profiling relied on immunoSEQ multiplex PCR, and the TCRdb table lists in-frame clones only, not all of them. Of some 89,000 clones in the sample, roughly 85% are singletons; the top ten hold about 7%. The specimen sequenced was PBMCs. These receptors came from a man between 35 and 55 years old in good health and CMV-seropositive. CDR3s include the opening cysteine and the closing phenylalanine or tryptophan. The order of the fields is D gene, V gene, clone size, J gene, CDR3 length, CDR3 DNA, CDR3 protein. The D gene is left open where the match is weak. Some rows have no size entry. The others give once, few or many, or a class for an expanded clone.

.	TRBV11-2	.	TRBJ2-5	15	TGTGCCAGCAGCTTTACCGACAGCCCAGGGGAGACCCAGTACTTC	CASSFTDSPGETQYF
.	TRBV6-5	.	TRBJ1-5	13	TGTGCCAGCAGTTACGAGGGAGGTCAGCCCCAGCATTTT	CASSYEGGQPQHF
.	TRBV11-3	once	TRBJ1-4	14	TGTGCCAGCAGCTTAGATCACCAGAATGAAAAACTGTTTTTT	CASSLDHQNEKLFF
TRBD1	TRBV5-6	.	TRBJ2-3	14	TGTGCCAGCAGCTCGACAGGGAGCACAGATACGCAGTATTTT	CASSSTGSTDTQYF
TRBD1	TRBV10-3	.	TRBJ1-6	18	TGTGCCATCAGACAAGCCCCGGGACAGGGGTTGAAAAATTCACCCCTCCACTTT	CAIRQAPGQGLKNSPLHF
TRBD1	TRBV19	.	TRBJ1-5	15	TGTGCCAGTAGTGGAGGGACAGGTAGCAATCAGCCCCAGCATTTT	CASSGGTGSNQPQHF
.	TRBV28	.	TRBJ2-3	15	TGTGCCAGCCGCGATTGGGGTGGGGCCCCAGATACGCAGTATTTT	CASRDWGGAPDTQYF
TRBD2	TRBV29-1	few	TRBJ2-1	13	TGCAGCGTTGTGGGACTAGCGGGAACTGAGCAGTTCTTC	CSVVGLAGTEQFF
TRBD1	TRBV7-2	few	TRBJ1-2	15	TGTGCCAGCAGCCCGGCCGGGACAGGGGACCGCCGCTACACCTTC	CASSPAGTGDRRYTF
TRBD2	TRBV18	.	TRBJ2-5	14	TGTGCCAGCGGTCGGACTAGCGGCCAAGAGACCCAGTACTTC	CASGRTSGQETQYF
.	TRBV5-1	.	TRBJ2-5	14	TGCGCCAGCAGAAACCCGGTGGTACAAGAGACCCAGTACTTC	CASRNPVVQETQYF
.	TRBV2	few	TRBJ1-4	11	TGTGCCAGCACAATTAATGAAAAACTGTTTTTT	CASTINEKLFF
.	TRBV7-2	.	TRBJ1-1	13	TGTGCCAGCAGCTTGCAGGGCGGCACTGAAGCTTTCTTT	CASSLQGGTEAFF
.	TRBV12-1	.	TRBJ1-6	19	TGTGCCAGCAGCACTAGCCCGGGACAGGGTCCCTCCTATAATTCACCCCTCCACTTT	CASSTSPGQGPSYNSPLHF
TRBD2	TRBV9	.	TRBJ2-1	14	TGTGCCAGCAGCCGTCCAGGCGGGGGCAATGAGCAGTTCTTC	CASSRPGGGNEQFF
.	TRBV6-1	.	TRBJ1-5	15	TGTGCCACCAGTGATCCCAATCAGGGGAATCAGCCCCAGCATTTT	CATSDPNQGNQPQHF
TRBD1	TRBV6-5	.	TRBJ1-6	15	TGTGCCAGCAGTAACACCGGGACAGGGTTCTCACCCCTCCACTTT	CASSNTGTGFSPLHF
.	TRBV27	.	TRBJ1-5	14	TGTGCCAGCAGTTTGGGACATAGCAATCAGCCCCAGCATTTT	CASSLGHSNQPQHF
TRBD1	TRBV5-4	.	TRBJ1-1	14	TGTGCCAGCAGCCAGACAGGGGGGAACACTGAAGCTTTCTTT	CASSQTGGNTEAFF
TRBD1	TRBV19	.	TRBJ2-7	15	TGTGCCAGTAGTATAATCGGACAGGGCATGTACGAGCAGTACTTC	CASSIIGQGMYEQYF
.	TRBV27	.	TRBJ2-7	14	TGTGCCAGCAGTTTTCGTCGCAGGGGAGCCGAGCAGTACTTC	CASSFRRRGAEQYF
.	TRBV4-2	.	TRBJ2-1	14	TGTGCCAGCAGCCAATCCCAGGGTAGCAATGAGCAGTTCTTC	CASSQSQGSNEQFF
TRBD2	TRBV19	.	TRBJ2-3	18	TGTGCCAGTAGTATTAATCTAGCGGGAGGGGGATACACAGATACGCAGTATTTT	CASSINLAGGGYTDTQYF
.	TRBV7-9	.	TRBJ1-3	18	TGTTCCAGCAGCTTCTTTGGGGGCCGGATAAGCTCTGGAAACACCATATATTTT	CSSSFFGGRISSGNTIYF
TRBD2	TRBV7-3	.	TRBJ2-1	21	TGTGCCAGCAGCTTAACGGAGGGCGGGAGGGCCTATCTCGACTCCTACAATGAGCAGTTCTTC	CASSLTEGGRAYLDSYNEQFF
TRBD1	TRBV2	.	TRBJ2-7	13	TGTGCCAGCAGTTCCCGGGACAGGGGCGAGCAGTACTTC	CASSSRDRGEQYF
.	TRBV5-1	.	TRBJ2-3	15	TGCGCCAGCAGCTTGGTCCCAGGGAGCACAGATACGCAGTATTTT	CASSLVPGSTDTQYF
TRBD2	TRBV18	.	TRBJ2-3	16	TGTGCCAGCTCATCCAAGCGGGGGGACGGCACAGATACGCAGTATTTT	CASSSKRGDGTDTQYF
TRBD2	TRBV28	.	TRBJ2-4	16	TGTGCCAGCAGTTTAGGGCGGGAGGGTGGCAAAAACATTCAGTACTTC	CASSLGREGGKNIQYF
.	TRBV9	.	TRBJ2-3	15	TGTGCCAGCAGCGCCTTGACTAGTAGCACAGATACGCAGTATTTT	CASSALTSSTDTQYF
.	TRBV21-1	.	TRBJ2-7	16	TGTGCCAGCAGCAAAGATCTTACTAGCGGGAGTTACGAGCAGTACTTC	CASSKDLTSGSYEQYF
.	TRBV7-9	.	TRBJ2-2	15	TGTGCCAGCAGCTCCCAGTCCGGGATCACCGGGGAGCTGTTTTTT	CASSSQSGITGELFF
.	TRBV7-6	.	TRBJ1-4	14	TGTGCCAGCAGCTTAGCACAGGGAAAGGGAAAACTGTTTTTT	CASSLAQGKGKLFF
TRBD1	TRBV5-5	few	TRBJ2-2	16	TGTGCCAGCAGCCAGACAGGGCCTACTCACACCGGGGAGCTGTTTTTT	CASSQTGPTHTGELFF
TRBD1	TRBV27	.	TRBJ2-2	19	TGTGCCAGCAGTTTATTTTCCGGTCGACAGGGTGCGAACACCGGGGAGCTGTTTTTT	CASSLFSGRQGANTGELFF
.	TRBV11-3	.	TRBJ1-1	14	TGTGCCAGCACCCCGATGGGGGGGTACACTGAAGCTTTCTTT	CASTPMGGYTEAFF
.	TRBV7-9	.	TRBJ2-2	14	TGTGCCAGCAGTAACGGAGGTAACACCGGGGAGCTGTTTTTT	CASSNGGNTGELFF
TRBD1	TRBV5-3	.	TRBJ2-5	15	TGTGCCAGAAGCTTTAAGGACAGGACTTGCGAGACCCAGTACTTC	CARSFKDRTCETQYF
.	TRBV5-6	once	TRBJ2-7	12	TGTGCCAGCAGCTGGACAGCCTACGAGCAGTACTTC	CASSWTAYEQYF